The source of this T cell receptor beta chain is a study of cytomegalovirus exposure and HLA in healthy donors. The germline CDR1 and CDR2 sequences are SGHKS and YYEKEE (reference sequence). V trimming: 3 bases; J trimming: 5 bases; junction bases outside the gene matches: 6. The CDR3 runs 14 residues. The PCR contained 60 Vbeta and 13 Jbeta primers. TCRdb's table, derived via immunoSEQ multiplex PCR, lists solely in-frame clones and lacks some. The sample has 99,000 or so clones, roughly 76% seen once; the top ten hold 6.9%. The sequencing input was PBMCs. The V call is TRBV5-5, the J call TRBJ1-2; 8 bases align to TRBD1. This clonotype was obtained from a man aged 25 to 45 in good health and CMV-seropositive. CDR3 sequence reads: CASSSGQGVYGYTF. CDR3 in DNA: TGTGCCAGCAGCTCCGGACAGGGAGTGTATGGCTACACCTTC.